These 26 T cell receptor beta chains originate from one sample sequenced in a study of cytotoxic CD8 clonotypes in ibrutinib-treated CLL. Repertoires were generated with immunoSEQ multiplex PCR, while TCRdb's copy carries only in-frame clones and drops some. The sample holds 100,000 to 150,000 clones, roughly 85% seen once. Sample: PBMCs, taken after 24 months of ibrutinib treatment. These TCRs come from a human donor with chronic lymphocytic leukemia.

For the CDR3, the DNA is TGTGCCAGCAGCCAAGATGTAATGGGGCTAGGGTACAATGAGCAGTTCTTC. It translates to CASSQDVMGLGYNEQFF. The J gene is TRBJ2-1, the V gene TRBV4-2; tentative D call: TRBD1 (5 bases). The V and J ends lost 0 bases and 4 bases respectively, with 16 bases between them. The V gene's germline CDR1 is LGHNA and CDR2 YNFKEQ. The CDR3 length is 17 residues.

The V gene is TRBV4-1, the J gene TRBJ2-1; either TRBD1 or TRBD2 may supply D (5 bases each). The CDR3 totals 15 residues. Per germline, CDR1 MGHRA and CDR2 YSYEKL. V was shortened by 3 bases and J by 7 bases, with 16 bases between the two germline ends. The CDR3 loop is CASSQSGTSINEQFF. DNA of the CDR3: TGCGCCAGCAGCCAGTCCGGGACCAGCATAAATGAGCAGTTCTTC.

The chain uses TRBV11-2 and TRBJ2-7; D is undetermined. Trimming took off 7 bases at V and 3 bases at J, with 13 bases between the two ends. This CDR3 region has 13 residues. Germline V gives CDR1 SGHAT, CDR2 FQNNGV. As DNA, the CDR3 is TGTGCCAGCACCCTCGGAGCCCGCTACGAGCAGTACTTC. Encoded protein: CASTLGARYEQYF.

V usage is TRBV6-5 and J usage is TRBJ2-7, with D perhaps matching TRBD1 (6 bases). The length of the CDR3 is 11 residues. Trimming removed 6 bases from V and 4 bases from J, with 7 bases in between. Germline V gives CDR1 MNHEY, CDR2 SVGAGI. CDR3 region: CASRQGYEQYF. The DNA of the CDR3 is TGTGCCAGCAGACAGGGTTACGAGCAGTACTTC.

The CDR3 DNA is TGTGCCAGCAGTCGCCCCCCGTCAGGGCTTACTAACTATGGCTACACCTTC. Its protein is CASSRPPSGLTNYGYTF. V usage is TRBV28 and J usage is TRBJ1-2; possibly TRBD1 for D (5 bases). CDR1 MDHEN and CDR2 SYDVKM come from the germline V gene. This CDR3 is built from 17 residues. The V end lost 5 bases, the J end lost 0 bases, and 19 bases lay between the germline ends.

The gene calls are TRBV7-2 and TRBJ2-7, with TRBD2 identical over 14 bases. CDR3 length equals 14 residues. V gave up 5 bases and J gave up 6 bases; unmatched junction bases: 3. Germline assignment: CDR1 SGHTA and CDR2 FQGNSA. The CDR3 DNA reads as TGTGCCAGCAGCCCCGGGACTAGCGGGGGCGAGCAGTACTTC. Its protein is CASSPGTSGGEQYF.

This clone was found a few times. The V and J genes are TRBV4-1 and TRBJ1-1; the D gene is possibly TRBD1 (5 bases). Germline V lookup: CDR1 MGHRA, CDR2 YSYEKL. There are 13 residues in the CDR3. The V and J ends lost 3 bases and 2 bases respectively, with 7 bases between them. Written as DNA, the CDR3 is TGCGCCAGCAGCCACAGGGTCAACACTGAAGCTTTCTTT. It translates to CASSHRVNTEAFF.

The gene calls are TRBV9 and TRBJ1-1; the match to TRBD1 covers 10 bases. The V and J ends lost 3 bases and 7 bases, in that order; junction bases with no gene match: 6. Germline CDR1 is SGDLS and CDR2 is YYNGEE. The CDR3 has 14 residues. The chain's CDR3 is CASSGQGALGEAFF. The CDR3 DNA follows: TGTGCCAGCAGCGGACAGGGGGCTTTGGGTGAAGCTTTCTTT.

Written as DNA, the CDR3 is TGTGCCAGCAGTTTAGCTGGGACAGGCGGAACGCAGGCTTTCTTT. Translating gives CASSLAGTGGTQAFF. The chain joins TRBV27 to TRBJ1-1; 8 bases fit TRBD1. The germline V gene has CDR1 MNHEY and CDR2 SMNVEV (reference sequence). J was trimmed by 11 bases and V by 2 bases; bases with no gene match: 13. The CDR3 has 15 amino acids.

About this clone: Compared with germline, one end of the junction differs, possibly owing to a read error. The V gene is TRBV20-1, the J gene TRBJ2-1; no clear D gene. CDR1 and CDR2 from the germline V gene are DFQATT and SNEGSKA (reference sequence). CDR3 length: 10 residues. CDR3 region: CSASSGYGVF. As DNA, the CDR3 is TGCAGTGCTAGTTCAGGTTATGGTGTCTTC.

This chain links TRBV14 with TRBJ2-1; 8 bases align to TRBD2. The CDR3 covers 17 residues. The junction had 10 bases not matched to a gene; V was cut back by 1 base and J by 5 bases. Germline loops: CDR1 SGHDN, CDR2 FVKESK. CDR3 nucleotide sequence: TGTGCCAGCAGCCAAGTCGGGGGGGCCGTAGGACACAATGAGCAGTTCTTC. Its translation is CASSQVGGAVGHNEQFF.

This clone showed up just a few times. The gene calls are TRBV19 and TRBJ2-7; D is unclear. This CDR3 spans 14 amino acids. V was trimmed by 4 bases and J by 4 bases, leaving 14 bases between them. Germline CDR1 LNHDA, CDR2 SQIVND (reference sequence). The CDR3 loop reads CASSTARMGYEQYF. DNA for the CDR3: TGTGCCAGTAGTACGGCCCGGATGGGATACGAGCAGTACTTC.

The rearrangement links TRBV7-7 to TRBJ2-3; D possibly corresponds to TRBD2 (5 bases). The V gene's germline CDR1 is SSHAT and CDR2 FNYEAQ (reference sequence). The V and J ends lost 1 base and 2 bases respectively, with 7 bases between them. The CDR3 loop spans 14 amino acids. The CDR3 sequence is CASSLGLSTDTQYF. CDR3 nucleotide sequence: TGTGCCAGCAGCTTAGGACTATCCACAGATACGCAGTATTTT.

This sequence joins TRBV6-6 and TRBJ2-1, with a weak D call TRBD1 (5 bases). This CDR3 region has 16 residues. CDR1 MNHNY and CDR2 SVGAGI come from the germline V gene (reference sequence). V lost 5 bases and J lost 2, with 16 bases in between. CDR3 sequence (DNA): TGTGCCAGCAGTCCGGTGGGGCTTGGCGCCTACAATGAGCAGTTCTTC. Encoded protein: CASSPVGLGAYNEQFF.

The gene calls are TRBV6-1 and TRBJ1-5; unclear D gene. The CDR3 is made up of 13 amino acids. Trimming shortened V by 7 bases and J by 3 bases, and 10 bases separated the two germline ends. Looked up from germline, CDR1 is MNHNS and CDR2 is SASEGT. The CDR3 loop is CASNGQPNQPQHF. CDR3 nucleotides: TGTGCCAGCAACGGCCAGCCCAATCAGCCCCAGCATTTT.

J is TRBJ2-7 and V is TRBV4-1; 14 nucleotides line up with TRBD2. The CDR3 totals 18 residues. Germline-derived CDR1 and CDR2 are MGHRA and YSYEKL. V shed 4 bases, J shed 5 bases, and the junction held 13 bases outside the gene matches. CDR3 sequence: CASSPLRTSGRTNHEQYF. The CDR3 bases are TGCGCCAGCAGCCCGTTGAGGACTAGCGGGAGGACGAACCACGAGCAGTACTTC.

V gene TRBV28 combines with J gene TRBJ1-2, with a weak D call TRBD1 (5 bases). With 8 bases removed from V and 2 bases from J, the gap between germline ends came to 18 bases. The germline V gene has CDR1 MDHEN and CDR2 SYDVKM. The CDR3 length is 15 residues. DNA for the CDR3: TGTGCCAGCTCCGCTCTGGGACTACCCAACTATGGCTACACCTTC. Translating gives CASSALGLPNYGYTF.

This chain joins TRBV7-3 and TRBJ2-2; D remains ambiguous. Germline-derived CDR1 and CDR2 are SGHTA and FQGTGA. V was clipped by 8 bases and J by 4 bases, with 11 bases between them. This CDR3 is built from 13 residues. CDR3: CASRVGPTGELFF. CDR3 nucleotides: TGTGCCAGCCGTGTCGGACCCACCGGGGAGCTGTTTTTT.

The J gene is TRBJ2-7, the V gene TRBV18, with D unclear. The length of the CDR3 is 14 residues. Looked up from germline, CDR1 is KGHSH and CDR2 is LQKENI. Trimming took 1 base from V and 3 from J, leaving 10 bases between them. The CDR3 coding sequence is TGTGCCAGCTCACCACGAGACACCTACTACGAGCAGTACTTC. Translating gives CASSPRDTYYEQYF.

This clone turned up a few times. The chain employs TRBV5-1 and TRBJ2-3, with D hard to call. The germline V and J ends were trimmed by 0 bases and 2 bases, with 1 base remaining between them. The length of the CDR3 is 12 residues. The V gene's germline CDR1 is SGHRS and CDR2 YFSETQ. This CDR3 reads CASSLDTDTQYF. CDR3 nucleotide sequence: TGCGCCAGCAGCTTGGACACAGATACGCAGTATTTT.

The chain links TRBV21-1 to TRBJ1-6; no check of the table's D call, TRBD1, against the DNA was made. TRBV21-1 is labeled a pseudogene. The CDR3 totals 17 residues. CDR3 DNA: TGTGCCAGCAGCAAACCGGGACAGGAGGCTGAAAATTCACCCCTCCACTTT. Its translation: CASSKPGQEAENSPLHF.

The rearrangement uses TRBV6-5 and TRBJ2-7, with D hard to call. In germline, CDR1 is MNHEY, CDR2 SVGAGI. The CDR3 covers 14 residues. The V gene lost 6 bases and the J gene lost 2 bases, with 14 bases spanning the gap. The CDR3 reads CASSARVRAYEQYF. The DNA of the CDR3 is TGTGCCAGCAGCGCCCGGGTTCGAGCCTACGAGCAGTACTTC.

The V and J genes are TRBV7-2 and TRBJ2-7; TRBD1 is a possible D gene (6 bases). The CDR3 totals 15 residues. With 4 bases removed from V and 3 bases from J, the gap between germline ends came to 16 bases. CDR1 SGHTA and CDR2 FQGNSA come from the germline V gene. The CDR3 DNA follows: TGTGCCAGCAGCTCCTCCGGGACATTTGTCTACGAGCAGTACTTC. Protein sequence: CASSSSGTFVYEQYF.

This clone was recorded once. The chain recombines TRBV28 with TRBJ2-3, with 10 bases fitting TRBD1. CDR1 is MDHEN, CDR2 SYDVKM, per germline. The CDR3 has 17 amino acids. Trimming took 5 bases from V and 6 from J; bases not matched to a gene: 14. CDR3 loop: CASSKTGTGVSGDTQYF. The CDR3 DNA is TGTGCCAGCAGTAAAACCGGGACAGGGGTTTCAGGGGATACGCAGTATTTT.

The table lists this clone with a few counts. The gene calls are TRBV7-2 and TRBJ2-5; no reliable D call. Trimming pared 5 bases from V and 5 bases from J, leaving 18 bases between. From germline, CDR1 is SGHTA and CDR2 FQGNSA. The CDR3 loop spans 15 amino acids. CDR3 coding DNA: TGTGCCAGCAGCCGAAGGATGACCCCCGAGGAGACCCAGTACTTC. This codes for CASSRRMTPEETQYF.

This sequence joins TRBV4-1 and TRBJ2-3; a possible D gene is TRBD2 (6 bases). CDR1 is MGHRA and CDR2 is YSYEKL in the germline V gene. This CDR3 spans 19 amino acids. The germline V and J ends were trimmed by 4 bases and 0 bases, with 23 bases remaining between them. The CDR3 DNA reads TGCGCCAGCAGCCGAGATAGTCCGGCAGGCGGGGCCAGCACAGATACGCAGTATTTT. This gives the protein CASSRDSPAGGASTDTQYF.